One and the same sample provided the 3 T cell receptor beta chains below, sequenced in a study of T cells in Graves' hyperthyroidism and ophthalmopathy. Amplification of TCR beta CDR3 regions was performed using RNA transcripts as template. Carried out on the TCR CDR3, a first-round RT-PCR used the HTBI primer set. TCRdb recomputed calls from the multiplex PCR reads with MiXCR, one row per CDR3 protein. The table includes roughly 560,000 distinct CDR3 sequences, 14% to 15% detected once. The sequencing input was blood. The source of these receptors is a middle-aged woman with Graves' ophthalmopathy.

This clonotype came up many times. V is TRBV15 and J is TRBJ2-7, with D tentatively TRBD1 (6 bases). The V end was cut by 5 bases, the J end by 3 bases, with 8 bases between. Germline V gene sequence: CDR1 LNHNV, CDR2 YYDKDF (reference sequence). This CDR3 has 12 amino acids. The CDR3 coding sequence is TGTGCCACCAGCGAAGGGGGCTACGAGCAGTACTTC. Protein product: CATSEGGYEQYF.

Ten or more counts support this clonotype. The V call is TRBV7-9, the J call TRBJ2-2; D unclear. The V end lost 1 base, the J end lost 7 bases, and 13 bases lay between the germline ends. The CDR3 totals 15 residues. Germline assignment: CDR1 SEHNR and CDR2 FQNEAQ (reference sequence). The CDR3 region has the DNA TGTGCCAGCAGCTTAGGAGAGGTTTGGAGCGGGGAGCTGTTTTTT. Encoded protein: CASSLGEVWSGELFF.

V usage is TRBV6-5 and J usage is TRBJ1-1; D is possibly TRBD1 (5 bases). The CDR3 covers 15 residues. Germline CDR1 reads MNHEY; CDR2 reads SVGAGI. The ends were cut back, 0 bases at V and 6 bases at J, with 14 bases in the middle. CDR3 bases: TGTGCCAGCAGTTACTCGGGCAGGGTTAGCGCTGAAGCTTTCTTT. Its translation is CASSYSGRVSAEAFF.